These 16 T cell receptor beta chains were sequenced from one sample in a study of Graves' ophthalmopathy and Graves' hyperthyroidism (dated by TCRdb to between 2018 and 2020). Data came from an Illumina HiSeq 2000. For repertoire sequencing, the TCR beta CDR3 regions were amplified from RNA transcripts. HTBI primers and the Qiagen OneStep RT-PCR kit were used in a first-round RT-PCR, which was followed by a second-round multiplex PCR, size selection and purification. The public reads were run again by TCRdb, first through fastp at Q25 and then through MiXCR, and only productive beta chains were kept. Rows merge per CDR3 protein into single entries with the most common DNA and genes. The sample table records 300,000 to 450,000 distinct CDR3 sequences; about 15% of these occur just once. 2% to 2.5% of the sample rests with the top ten. Input material: peripheral blood. The receptors were gathered from an adult woman with stable Graves' hyperthyroidism.

This clonotype was counted at least ten times. The rearrangement uses TRBV6-2 or TRBV6-3 and TRBJ2-2, with 10 positions matching TRBD1. Trimming took 10 bases from V and 4 from J; bases not matched to a gene: 9. Germline-derived CDR1 and CDR2 are MNHEY and SVGEGT. The CDR3 extends over 15 amino acids. CDR3 nucleotide sequence: TGTGCCACCGCCCGGGGGACAGGGGCCACCGGGGAGCTGTTTTTT. Its translation is CATARGTGATGELFF.

This clonotype has ten or more counts. V gene TRBV6-5 combines with J gene TRBJ2-7; 8 bases match TRBD1. CDR1 is MNHEY and CDR2 is SVGAGI in the germline V gene. The trim removed 6 bases at V and 4 bases at J, leaving 5 bases unmatched. The CDR3 covers 13 residues. CDR3 protein: CASSYDRGYEQYF. DNA for the CDR3: TGTGCCAGCAGCTACGACAGGGGATACGAGCAGTACTTC.

This chain uses TRBV6-1 with TRBJ1-6, with D possibly TRBD1 on 5 matching bases. The ends were cut back, 3 bases at V and 7 bases at J, with 13 bases in the middle. The germline CDR1 and CDR2 sequences are MNHNS and SASEGT. The CDR3 has 15 amino acids. The CDR3 spells CASSDGAAGNSPLHF. The CDR3 nucleotides read TGTGCCAGCAGTGACGGGGCCGCAGGGAATTCACCCCTCCACTTT.

In its sample, this clonotype was seen many times. The rearrangement joins TRBV11-1 to TRBJ2-5; TRBD2 might be the D (6 bases). This CDR3 is 17 amino acids long. Trimming removed 4 bases at V and 4 bases at J, with 22 bases between. From germline, CDR1 is SGHAT and CDR2 FQDESV (reference sequence). CDR3 nucleotide sequence: TGTGCCAGCAGCTCCGGGAGTTTCAACTGGGTGGGAGAGACCCAGTACTTC. Protein sequence: CASSSGSFNWVGETQYF.

Details on this clonotype: A much larger clone lies one base from this, so it may be a read error. The CDR3 coding sequence is TGTGTCAGCAGGAAGATCGGGGTGTTTGGCTACACCTTC. This encodes CVSRKIGVFGYTF. This chain links TRBV11-2 with TRBJ1-2; unclear D gene. The CDR3 is 13 amino acids. Per germline, CDR1 SGHAT and CDR2 FQNNGV.

This clonotype was detected ten times or more. The chain has TRBV28 and TRBJ1-1, with 12 bases fitting TRBD1. CDR3 length: 17 residues. Looked up from germline, CDR1 is MDHEN and CDR2 is SYDVKM. Trimming cost V 10 bases and J 0 bases; bases outside gene matches: 12. This CDR3 is CATPGTGGRGLNTEAFF. The CDR3 nucleotides read TGTGCCACCCCAGGGACAGGGGGCCGGGGCCTGAACACTGAAGCTTTCTTT.

This clonotype was seen a few times. The junction and the germline gene differ at one end; a read error may be behind it. V gene TRBV5-5 combines with J gene TRBJ1-5; possible D gene TRBD1, 6 bases. CDR1 is SGHKS and CDR2 is YYEKEE in the germline V gene (reference sequence). The CDR3 spans 15 residues. The CDR3 spells CASSLRTASSQPQHF. In DNA form, the CDR3 reads TGTGCCAGCAGCTTGAGGACAGCGAGCAGTCAGCCCCAGCATTTT.

The gene calls are TRBV7-9 and TRBJ1-2; no firm D call. Germline-derived CDR1 and CDR2 are SEHNR and FQNEAQ (reference sequence). The CDR3 consists of 15 residues. V gave up 8 bases and J gave up 2 bases, with 18 bases separating them. The CDR3 loop reads CASHSVSEVNYGYTF. In DNA form, the CDR3 reads TGTGCCAGCCACTCTGTTTCCGAGGTGAACTATGGCTACACCTTC. Variable domain in full (rest from reference TRBV7-9 and TRBJ1-2): DTGVSQNPRHKITKRGQNVTFRCDPISEHNRLYWYRQTLGQGPEFLTYFQNEAQLEKSRLLSDRFSAERPKGSFSTLEIQRTEQGDSAMYLCASHSVSEVNYGYTFGSGTRLTVV.

The table lists this clonotype with many counts. This chain joins TRBV5-1 and TRBJ2-5, with 11 bases aligning to TRBD2. Germline V gene lookup returns CDR1 SGHRS and CDR2 YFSETQ. The CDR3 has 14 residues. J was trimmed by 3 bases and V by 4 bases; bases with no gene match: 2. DNA for the CDR3: TGCGCCAGCAGCACGACTAGCGGGGAAGAGACCCAGTACTTC. It encodes CASSTTSGEETQYF.

V gene TRBV27 combines with J gene TRBJ2-5; TRBD1 matches 7 bases. V dropped 5 bases and J dropped 3; count of bases not matched to a gene: 6. The germline V gene encodes CDR1 MNHEY and CDR2 SMNVEV (reference sequence). CDR3 length: 14 residues. The CDR3 sequence is CASSRAGGEETQYF. The CDR3 DNA sequence: TGTGCCAGCAGTAGGGCAGGGGGAGAAGAGACCCAGTACTTC.

The chain uses TRBV7-2 and TRBJ1-6, with 8 bases that match TRBD1. Germline V gene sequence: CDR1 SGHTA, CDR2 FQGNSA. CDR3 size: 15 residues. The V and J ends lost 0 bases and 10 bases, in that order; junction bases with no gene match: 5. Here the CDR3 reads CASSLARTGTSPLHF. DNA of the CDR3: TGTGCCAGCAGCTTAGCGCGGACAGGGACATCACCCCTCCACTTT. The whole variable domain, remainder taken from reference TRBV7-2 and TRBJ1-6, is GAGVSQSPSNKVTEKGKDVELRCDPISGHTALYWYRQSLGQGLEFLIYFQGNSAPDKSGLPSDRFSAERTGGSVSTLTIQRTQQEDSAVYLCASSLARTGTSPLHFGNGTRLTVT.

The sample holds many counts of this clonotype. The V and J genes are TRBV12-3 or TRBV12-4 and TRBJ2-6; no firm D call. This CDR3 has 15 amino acids. Trimming took off 1 base at V and 0 bases at J, with 4 bases between the two ends. The DNA for the CDR3 is TGTGCCAGCAGTTTAGGCAACTCTGGGGCCAACGTCCTGACTTTC. Its translation is CASSLGNSGANVLTF.

A few counts support this clonotype. The chain recombines TRBV4-1 with TRBJ1-2; D remains unclear. Germline V gene sequence: CDR1 MGHRA, CDR2 YSYEKL. The CDR3 consists of 14 residues. Trimming cost V 0 bases and J 5 bases, with 10 bases left between them. The CDR3 spells CASSQDTGGYGYTF. CDR3 nucleotides: TGCGCCAGCAGCCAAGATACGGGTGGGTATGGCTACACCTTC.

This clonotype came up many times. The chain uses TRBV19 and TRBJ1-1; TRBD1 might be the D (5 bases). V lost 3 bases to trimming and J lost 5 bases, with 13 bases between them. There are 14 residues in the CDR3. Germline V lookup: CDR1 LNHDA, CDR2 SQIVND (reference sequence). The CDR3 region is CASSIRVGETEAFF. CDR3 sequence (DNA): TGTGCCAGTAGTATTCGAGTAGGGGAGACTGAAGCTTTCTTT.

This clonotype was picked up many times. The V and J genes are TRBV6-1 and TRBJ1-1; 8 bases align to TRBD1. The CDR3 is 14 residues long. The V gene's germline CDR1 is MNHNS and CDR2 SASEGT. The trim removed 6 bases at V and 0 bases at J, leaving 3 bases unmatched. Written as DNA, the CDR3 is TGTGCCAGCAGGACGGGACAGGTGAACACTGAAGCTTTCTTT. Residues: CASRTGQVNTEAFF.

This clonotype was counted many times. The rearrangement joins TRBV7-9 to TRBJ2-7; TRBD1 aligns across 12 bases. V shed 4 bases, J shed 3 bases, and the junction held 7 bases outside the gene matches. This CDR3 has 16 amino acids. From germline, CDR1 is SEHNR and CDR2 FQNEAQ (reference sequence). CDR3 in DNA: TGTGCCAGCAGCTCACTGGGACAGGGGGCTGACTACGAGCAGTACTTC. Translating gives CASSSLGQGADYEQYF. The full variable domain, rest sourced from reference TRBV7-9 and TRBJ2-7, is DTGVSQNPRHKITKRGQNVTFRCDPISEHNRLYWYRQTLGQGPEFLTYFQNEAQLEKSRLLSDRFSAERPKGSFSTLEIQRTEQGDSAMYLCASSSLGQGADYEQYFGPGTRLTVT.